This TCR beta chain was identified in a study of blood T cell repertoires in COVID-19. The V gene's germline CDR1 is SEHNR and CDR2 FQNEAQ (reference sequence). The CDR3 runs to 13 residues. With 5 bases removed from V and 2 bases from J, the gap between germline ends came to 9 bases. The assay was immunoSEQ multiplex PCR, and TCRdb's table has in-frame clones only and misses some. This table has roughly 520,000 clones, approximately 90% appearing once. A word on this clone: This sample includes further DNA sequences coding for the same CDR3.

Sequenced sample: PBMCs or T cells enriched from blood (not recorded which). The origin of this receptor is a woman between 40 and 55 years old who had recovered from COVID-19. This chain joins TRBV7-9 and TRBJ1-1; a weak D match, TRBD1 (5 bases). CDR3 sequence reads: CASSSRVNTEAFF. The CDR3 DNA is TGTGCCAGCAGCAGCAGGGTTAACACTGAAGCTTTCTTT.